This T cell receptor beta chain comes out of a study of T cell repertoires in cytomegalovirus infection. About the study: CMV epitopes in the study were HLA-C-restricted (recently identified) and HLA-B-restricted (well studied). It was the public TCR beta signatures that indicated both CMV infection and matching HLA type.

This clonotype came up many times. The antigen is undetermined. Using its own MiXCR run on the reads, TCRdb lists one record per CDR3 protein. The sample records under 850,000 distinct CDR3 sequences, around 30% being singletons. General study results and limits: The response measured ex vivo was dominated by TCR beta clonotypes (HLA-C-restricted and CMV-specific). CMV carriers having the relevant HLA were flagged by cumulative public TCR beta family frequency.

The length of the CDR3 is 16 residues. V was pared by 3 bases and J by 0 bases, with 13 bases between. Germline V gene data show CDR1 as SGHVS and CDR2 as FQNEAQ. The specimen was cultured PBMCs, collected from culture after CMV antigen stimulation. J is TRBJ2-3 and V is TRBV7-8; D gene unclear. This clonotype was obtained from a human donor in good health (CMV status not recorded). Some clones in this sample may be carry-over from other donors' samples. DNA for the CDR3: TGTGCCAGCAGCTTCCTACCTAGGGCTAGCACAGATACGCAGTATTTT. Translation: CASSFLPRASTDTQYF.